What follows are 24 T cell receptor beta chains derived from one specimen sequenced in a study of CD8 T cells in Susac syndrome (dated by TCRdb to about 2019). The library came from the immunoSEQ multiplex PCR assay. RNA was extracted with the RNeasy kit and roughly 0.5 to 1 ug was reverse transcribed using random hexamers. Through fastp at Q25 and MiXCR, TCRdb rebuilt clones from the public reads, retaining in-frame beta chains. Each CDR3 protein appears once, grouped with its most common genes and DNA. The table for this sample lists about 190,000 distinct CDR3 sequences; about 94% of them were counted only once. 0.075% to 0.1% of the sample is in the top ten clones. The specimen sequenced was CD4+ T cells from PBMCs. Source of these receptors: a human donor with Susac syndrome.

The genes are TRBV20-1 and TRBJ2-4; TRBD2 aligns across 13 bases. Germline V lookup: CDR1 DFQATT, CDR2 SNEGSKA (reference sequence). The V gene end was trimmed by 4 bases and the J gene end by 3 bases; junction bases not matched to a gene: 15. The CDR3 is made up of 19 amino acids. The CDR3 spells CSAKAPGLAGSTVKNIQYF. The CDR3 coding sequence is TGCAGTGCTAAAGCTCCGGGACTAGCGGGGTCGACGGTCAAAAACATTCAGTACTTC.

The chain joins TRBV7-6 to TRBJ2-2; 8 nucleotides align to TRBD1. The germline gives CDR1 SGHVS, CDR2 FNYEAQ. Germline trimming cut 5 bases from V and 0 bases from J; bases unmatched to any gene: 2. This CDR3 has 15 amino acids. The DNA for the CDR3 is TGTGCCAGCAGCGGGGACAGGACGAACACCGGGGAGCTGTTTTTT. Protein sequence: CASSGDRTNTGELFF.

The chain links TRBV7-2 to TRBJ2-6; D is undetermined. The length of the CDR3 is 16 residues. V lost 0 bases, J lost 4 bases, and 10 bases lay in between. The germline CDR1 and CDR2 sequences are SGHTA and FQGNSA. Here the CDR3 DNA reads TGTGCCAGCAGCTTAGCCAGGACCGCCGGGGCCAACGTCCTGACTTTC. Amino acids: CASSLARTAGANVLTF.

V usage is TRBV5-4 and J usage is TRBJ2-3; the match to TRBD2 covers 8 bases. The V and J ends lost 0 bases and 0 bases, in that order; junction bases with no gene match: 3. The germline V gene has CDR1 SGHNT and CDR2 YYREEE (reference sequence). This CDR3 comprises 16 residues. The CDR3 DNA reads TGTGCCAGCAGCTTGGGGGGGACTAGAAGCACAGATACGCAGTATTTT. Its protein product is CASSLGGTRSTDTQYF.

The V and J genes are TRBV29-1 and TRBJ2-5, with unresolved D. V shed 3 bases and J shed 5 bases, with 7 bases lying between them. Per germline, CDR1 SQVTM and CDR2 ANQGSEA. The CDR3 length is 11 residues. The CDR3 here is CSVDSWETQYF. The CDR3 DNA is TGCAGCGTTGACAGTTGGGAGACCCAGTACTTC.

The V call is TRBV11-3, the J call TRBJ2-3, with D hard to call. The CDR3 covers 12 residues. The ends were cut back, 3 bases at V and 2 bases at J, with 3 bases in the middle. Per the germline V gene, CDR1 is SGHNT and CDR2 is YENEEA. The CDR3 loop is CASSFHTDTQYF. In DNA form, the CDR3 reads TGTGCCAGCAGCTTCCACACAGATACGCAGTATTTT.

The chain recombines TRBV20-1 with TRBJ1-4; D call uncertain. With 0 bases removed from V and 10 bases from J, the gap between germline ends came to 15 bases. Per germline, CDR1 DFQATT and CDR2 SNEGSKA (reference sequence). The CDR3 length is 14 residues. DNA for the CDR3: TGCAGTGCTAGAGAAGATGGGGATGTCGGAAAACTGTTTTTT. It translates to CSAREDGDVGKLFF.

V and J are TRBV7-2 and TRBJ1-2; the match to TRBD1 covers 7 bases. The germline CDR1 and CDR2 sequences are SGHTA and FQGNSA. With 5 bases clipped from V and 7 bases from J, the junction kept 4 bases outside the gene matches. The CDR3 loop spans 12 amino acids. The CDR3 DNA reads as TGTGCCAGCAGCGTCTCAGGGGGTGGCTACACCTTC. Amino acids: CASSVSGGGYTF.

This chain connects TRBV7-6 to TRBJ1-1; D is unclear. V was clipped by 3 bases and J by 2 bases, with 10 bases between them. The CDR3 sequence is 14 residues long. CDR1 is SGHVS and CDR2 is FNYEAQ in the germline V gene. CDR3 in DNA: TGTGCCAGCAGCTTCACCCAGGAAAACACTGAAGCTTTCTTT. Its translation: CASSFTQENTEAFF.

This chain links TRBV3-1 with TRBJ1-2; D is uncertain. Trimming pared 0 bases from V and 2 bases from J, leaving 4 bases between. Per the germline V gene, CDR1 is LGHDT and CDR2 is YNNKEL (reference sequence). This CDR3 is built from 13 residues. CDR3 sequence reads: CASSQDLNYGYTF. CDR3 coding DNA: TGTGCCAGCAGCCAAGATTTGAACTATGGCTACACCTTC. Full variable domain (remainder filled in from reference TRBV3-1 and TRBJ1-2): DTAVSQTPKYLVTQMGNDKSIKCEQNLGHDTMYWYKQDSKKFLKIMFSYNNKELIINETVPNRFSPKSPDKAHLNLHINSLELGDSAVYFCASSQDLNYGYTFGSGTRLTVV.

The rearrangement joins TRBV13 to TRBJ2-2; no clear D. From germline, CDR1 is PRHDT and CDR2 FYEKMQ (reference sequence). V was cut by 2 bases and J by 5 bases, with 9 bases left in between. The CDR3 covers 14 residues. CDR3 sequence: CASSLRARTGELFF. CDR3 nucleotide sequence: TGTGCCAGCAGCTTACGCGCCAGAACCGGGGAGCTGTTTTTT.

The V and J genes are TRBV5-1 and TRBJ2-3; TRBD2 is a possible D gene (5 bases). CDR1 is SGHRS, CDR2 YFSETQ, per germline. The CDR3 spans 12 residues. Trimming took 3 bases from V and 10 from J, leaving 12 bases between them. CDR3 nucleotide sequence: TGCGCCAGCAGCTGGACTCAACCTCCGCAGTATTTT. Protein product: CASSWTQPPQYF.

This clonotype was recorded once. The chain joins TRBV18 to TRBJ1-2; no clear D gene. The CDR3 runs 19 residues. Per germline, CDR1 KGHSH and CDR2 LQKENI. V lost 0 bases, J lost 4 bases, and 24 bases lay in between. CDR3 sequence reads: CASSPPPPLGGPYFYGYTF. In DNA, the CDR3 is TGTGCCAGCTCACCACCACCCCCTCTGGGTGGACCATACTTCTATGGCTACACCTTC.

The CDR3 nucleotides are TGTGCCAGTAGTATGCCCTTGAACACTGAAGCTTTCTTT. Protein sequence: CASSMPLNTEAFF. The rearrangement uses TRBV19 and TRBJ1-1, with D uncertain. The germline CDR1 and CDR2 sequences are LNHDA and SQIVND (reference sequence). Trimming left V 3 bases short and J 0 bases short, with 5 bases between. The CDR3 covers 13 residues.

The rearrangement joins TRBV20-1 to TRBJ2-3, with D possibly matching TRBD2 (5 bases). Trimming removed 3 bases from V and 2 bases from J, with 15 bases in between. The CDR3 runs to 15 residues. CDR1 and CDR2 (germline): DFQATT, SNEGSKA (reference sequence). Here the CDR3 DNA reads TGCAGTGCTAGGGCGAGGGATTGGGACACAGATACGCAGTATTTT. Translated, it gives CSARARDWDTDTQYF.

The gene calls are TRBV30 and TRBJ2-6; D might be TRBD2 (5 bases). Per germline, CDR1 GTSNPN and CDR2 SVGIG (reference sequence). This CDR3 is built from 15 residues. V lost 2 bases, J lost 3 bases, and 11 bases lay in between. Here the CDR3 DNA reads TGTGCCTGGAGTCCGGGGTGGGTTGGGGCCAACGTCCTGACTTTC. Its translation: CAWSPGWVGANVLTF. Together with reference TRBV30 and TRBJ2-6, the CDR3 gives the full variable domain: SQTIHQWPATLVQPVGSPLSLECTVEGTSNPNLYWYRQAAGRGLQLLFYSVGIGQISSEVPQNLSASRPQDRQFILSSKKLLLSDSGFYLCAWSPGWVGANVLTFGAGSRLTVL.

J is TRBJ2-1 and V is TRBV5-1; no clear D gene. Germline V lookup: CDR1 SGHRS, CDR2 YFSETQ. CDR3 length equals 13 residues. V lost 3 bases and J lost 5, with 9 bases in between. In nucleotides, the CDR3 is TGCGCCAGCAGCTATCAGGCGAACAATGAGCAGTTCTTC. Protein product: CASSYQANNEQFF.

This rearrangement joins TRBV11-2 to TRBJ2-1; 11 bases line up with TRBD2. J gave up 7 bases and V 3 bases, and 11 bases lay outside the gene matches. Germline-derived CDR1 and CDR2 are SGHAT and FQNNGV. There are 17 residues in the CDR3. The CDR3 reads CASSFGLGLAVQNEQFF. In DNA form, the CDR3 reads TGTGCCAGCAGCTTCGGCCTGGGACTAGCGGTCCAGAATGAGCAGTTCTTC.

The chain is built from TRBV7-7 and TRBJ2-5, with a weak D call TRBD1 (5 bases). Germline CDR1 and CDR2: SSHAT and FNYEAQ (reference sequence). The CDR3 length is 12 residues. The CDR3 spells CARGSIGETQYF. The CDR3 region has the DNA TGTGCTAGGGGATCGATCGGGGAGACCCAGTACTTC.

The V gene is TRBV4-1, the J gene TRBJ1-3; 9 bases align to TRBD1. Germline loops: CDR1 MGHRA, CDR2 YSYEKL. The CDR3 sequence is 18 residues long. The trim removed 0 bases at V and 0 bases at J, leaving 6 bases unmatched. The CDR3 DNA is TGCGCCAGCAGCCAAGATGAGGGACAGGGCATCTCTGGAAACACCATATATTTT. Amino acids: CASSQDEGQGISGNTIYF.

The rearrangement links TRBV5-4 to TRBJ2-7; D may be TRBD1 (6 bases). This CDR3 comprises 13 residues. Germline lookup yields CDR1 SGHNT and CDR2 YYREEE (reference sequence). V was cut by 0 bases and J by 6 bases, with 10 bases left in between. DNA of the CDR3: TGTGCCAGCAGCTTGGTTGGGGGCGGCGAGCAGTACTTC. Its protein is CASSLVGGGEQYF.

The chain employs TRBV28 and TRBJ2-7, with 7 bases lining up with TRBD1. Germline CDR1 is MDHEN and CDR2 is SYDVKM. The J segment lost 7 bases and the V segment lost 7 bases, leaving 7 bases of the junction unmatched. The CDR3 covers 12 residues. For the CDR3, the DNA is TGTGCCAGCACCCGGGACAGAGGGGAGCAGTACTTC. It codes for CASTRDRGEQYF.

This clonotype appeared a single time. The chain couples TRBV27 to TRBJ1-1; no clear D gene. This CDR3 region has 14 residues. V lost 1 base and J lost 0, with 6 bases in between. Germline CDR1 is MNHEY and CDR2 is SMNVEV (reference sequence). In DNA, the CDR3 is TGTGCCAGCAGTTTATATGGGGTGAACACTGAAGCTTTCTTT. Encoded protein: CASSLYGVNTEAFF.

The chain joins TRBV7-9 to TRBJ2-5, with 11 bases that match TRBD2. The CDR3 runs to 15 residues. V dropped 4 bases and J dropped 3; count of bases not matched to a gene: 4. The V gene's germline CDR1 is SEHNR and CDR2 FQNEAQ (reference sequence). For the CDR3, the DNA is TGTGCCAGCAGCTCGGGACTAGCGGAGAAAGAGACCCAGTACTTC. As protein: CASSSGLAEKETQYF.